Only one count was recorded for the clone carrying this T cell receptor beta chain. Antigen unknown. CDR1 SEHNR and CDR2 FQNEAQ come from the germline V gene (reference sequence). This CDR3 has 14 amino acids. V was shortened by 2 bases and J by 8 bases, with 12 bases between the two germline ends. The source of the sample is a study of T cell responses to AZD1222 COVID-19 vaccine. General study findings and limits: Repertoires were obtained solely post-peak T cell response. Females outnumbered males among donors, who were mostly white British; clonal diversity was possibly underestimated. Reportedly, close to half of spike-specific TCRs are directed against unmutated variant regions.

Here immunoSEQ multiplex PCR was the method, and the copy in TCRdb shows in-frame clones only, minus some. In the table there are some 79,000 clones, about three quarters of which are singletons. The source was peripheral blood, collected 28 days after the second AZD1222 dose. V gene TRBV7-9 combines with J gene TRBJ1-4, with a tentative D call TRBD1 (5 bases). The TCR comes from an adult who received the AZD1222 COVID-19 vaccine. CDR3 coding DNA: TGTGCCAGCAGCTTAAACGGGGGGAACGAAAAACTGTTTTTT. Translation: CASSLNGGNEKLFF.